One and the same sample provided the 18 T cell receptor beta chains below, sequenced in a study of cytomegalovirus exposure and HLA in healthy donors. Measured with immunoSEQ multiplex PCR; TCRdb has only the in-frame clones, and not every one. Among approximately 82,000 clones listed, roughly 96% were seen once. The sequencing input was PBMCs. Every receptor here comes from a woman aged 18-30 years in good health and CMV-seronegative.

CDR3 in amino acids: CAISLGQGGGEQYF. The CDR3 DNA follows: TGTGCCATCAGCTTGGGACAGGGGGGCGGCGAGCAGTACTTC. The gene calls are TRBV10-3 and TRBJ2-7, with 11 bases matching TRBD1. V was pared by 6 bases and J by 6 bases, with 7 bases of the junction left unmatched. The CDR3 runs to 14 residues. The V gene's germline CDR1 is ENHRY and CDR2 SYGVKD.

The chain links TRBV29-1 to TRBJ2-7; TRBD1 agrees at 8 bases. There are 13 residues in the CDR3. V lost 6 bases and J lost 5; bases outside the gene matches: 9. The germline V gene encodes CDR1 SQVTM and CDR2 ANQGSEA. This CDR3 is CSVDDRGKDEQYF. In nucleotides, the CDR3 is TGCAGCGTCGACGACAGGGGCAAAGACGAGCAGTACTTC.

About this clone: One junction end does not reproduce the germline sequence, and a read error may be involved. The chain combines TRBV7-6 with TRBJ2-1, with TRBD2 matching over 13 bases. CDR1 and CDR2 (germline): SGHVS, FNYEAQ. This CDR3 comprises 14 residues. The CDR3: CASSQPGLAGEWVF. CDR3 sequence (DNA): TGTGCCAGCAGCCAACCCGGACTAGCGGGGGAGTGGGTCTTC.

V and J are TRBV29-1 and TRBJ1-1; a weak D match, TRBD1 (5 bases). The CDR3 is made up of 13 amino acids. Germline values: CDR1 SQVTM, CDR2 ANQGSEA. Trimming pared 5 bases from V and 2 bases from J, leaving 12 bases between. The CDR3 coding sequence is TGCAGCGTTCTCCTGGGGGGTAACACTGAAGCTTTCTTT. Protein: CSVLLGGNTEAFF.

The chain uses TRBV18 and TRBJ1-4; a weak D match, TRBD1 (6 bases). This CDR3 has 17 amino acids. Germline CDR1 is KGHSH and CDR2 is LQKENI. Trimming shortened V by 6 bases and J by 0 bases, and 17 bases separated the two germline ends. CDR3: CASSPGQILPTNEKLFF. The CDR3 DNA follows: TGTGCCAGCTCCCCCGGACAGATACTACCAACTAATGAAAAACTGTTTTTT.

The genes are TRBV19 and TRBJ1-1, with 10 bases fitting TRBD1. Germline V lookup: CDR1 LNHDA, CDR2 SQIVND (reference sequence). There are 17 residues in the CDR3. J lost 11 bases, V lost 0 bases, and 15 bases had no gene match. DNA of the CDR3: TGTGCCAGTAGTATAGATCTATCCCCTAGACAGGGGGCCGAGGCTTTCTTT. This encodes CASSIDLSPRQGAEAFF. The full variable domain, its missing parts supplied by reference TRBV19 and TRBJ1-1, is DGGITQSPKYLFRKEGQNVTLSCEQNLNHDAMYWYRQDPGQGLRLIYYSQIVNDFQKGDIAEGYSVSREKKESFPLTVTSAQKNPTAFYLCASSIDLSPRQGAEAFFGQGTRLTVV.

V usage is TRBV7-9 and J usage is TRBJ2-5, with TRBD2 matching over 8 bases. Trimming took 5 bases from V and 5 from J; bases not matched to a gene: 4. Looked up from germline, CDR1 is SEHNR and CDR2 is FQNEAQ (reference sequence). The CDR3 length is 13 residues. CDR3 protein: CASSRGGRETQYF. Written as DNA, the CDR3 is TGTGCCAGCAGCCGGGGGGGCAGGGAGACCCAGTACTTC.

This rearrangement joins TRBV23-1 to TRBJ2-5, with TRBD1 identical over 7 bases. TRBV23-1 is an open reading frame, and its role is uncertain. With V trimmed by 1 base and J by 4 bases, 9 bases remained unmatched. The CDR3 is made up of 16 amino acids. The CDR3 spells CASSQLQGNGAETQYF. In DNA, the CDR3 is TGCGCCAGCAGTCAATTACAGGGGAACGGAGCAGAGACCCAGTACTTC.

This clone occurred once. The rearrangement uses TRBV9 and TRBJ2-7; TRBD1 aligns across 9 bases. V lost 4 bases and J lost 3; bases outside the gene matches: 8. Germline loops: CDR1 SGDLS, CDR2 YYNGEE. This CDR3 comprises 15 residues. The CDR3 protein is CASSKGVDRGYEQYF. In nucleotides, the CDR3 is TGTGCCAGCAGCAAAGGGGTGGACAGGGGCTACGAGCAGTACTTC.

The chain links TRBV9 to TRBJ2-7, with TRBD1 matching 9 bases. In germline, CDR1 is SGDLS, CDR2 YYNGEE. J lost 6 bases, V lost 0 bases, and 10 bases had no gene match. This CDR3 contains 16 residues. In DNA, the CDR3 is TGTGCCAGCAGCGTAGGGGGGACAGGGTCCCTCCGCGAGCAGTACTTC. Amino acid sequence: CASSVGGTGSLREQYF.

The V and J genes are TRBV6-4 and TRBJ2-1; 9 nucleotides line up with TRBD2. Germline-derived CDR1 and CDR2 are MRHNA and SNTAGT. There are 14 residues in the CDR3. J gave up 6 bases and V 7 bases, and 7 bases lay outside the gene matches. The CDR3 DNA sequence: TGTGCCAGCACCGACGCAGCGGGGGGCAATGAGCAGTTCTTC. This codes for CASTDAAGGNEQFF.

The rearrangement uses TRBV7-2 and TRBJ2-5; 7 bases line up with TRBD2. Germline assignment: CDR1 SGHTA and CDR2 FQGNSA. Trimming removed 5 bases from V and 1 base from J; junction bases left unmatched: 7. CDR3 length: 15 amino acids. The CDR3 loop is CASSPRASGQETQYF. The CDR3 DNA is TGTGCCAGCAGCCCTCGGGCTAGCGGCCAAGAGACCCAGTACTTC.

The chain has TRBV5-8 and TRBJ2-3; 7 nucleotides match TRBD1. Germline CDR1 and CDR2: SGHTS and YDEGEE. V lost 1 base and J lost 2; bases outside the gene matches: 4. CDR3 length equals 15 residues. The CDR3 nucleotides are TGTGCCAGCAGCTTGCAGGGGGAATTCACAGATACGCAGTATTTT. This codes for CASSLQGEFTDTQYF.

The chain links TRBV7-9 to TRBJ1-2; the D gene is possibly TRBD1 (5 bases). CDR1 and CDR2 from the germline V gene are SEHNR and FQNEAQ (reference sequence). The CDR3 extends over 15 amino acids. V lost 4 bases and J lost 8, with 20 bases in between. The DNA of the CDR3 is TGTGCCAGCAGCTCCCCAGGCGGGGGGATGGTGGGCTACACCTTC. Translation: CASSSPGGGMVGYTF.

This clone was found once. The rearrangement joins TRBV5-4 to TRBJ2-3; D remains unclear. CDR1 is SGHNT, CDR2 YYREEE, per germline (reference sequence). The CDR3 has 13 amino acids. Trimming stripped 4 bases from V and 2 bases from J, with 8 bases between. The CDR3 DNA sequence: TGTGCCAGCAGCCCCCTTTACACAGATACGCAGTATTTT. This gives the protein CASSPLYTDTQYF. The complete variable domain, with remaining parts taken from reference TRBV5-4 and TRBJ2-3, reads ETGVTQSPTHLIKTRGQQVTLRCSSQSGHNTVSWYQQALGQGPQFIFQYYREEENGRGNFPPRFSGLQFPNYSSELNVNALELDDSALYLCASSPLYTDTQYFGPGTRLTVL.

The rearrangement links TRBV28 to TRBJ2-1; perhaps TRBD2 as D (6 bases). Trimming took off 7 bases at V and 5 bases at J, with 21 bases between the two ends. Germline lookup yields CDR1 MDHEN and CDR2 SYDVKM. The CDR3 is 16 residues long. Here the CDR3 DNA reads TGTGCCAGCAAGCTTTACCGGCTAGCGAGGAACAATGAGCAGTTCTTC. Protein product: CASKLYRLARNNEQFF.

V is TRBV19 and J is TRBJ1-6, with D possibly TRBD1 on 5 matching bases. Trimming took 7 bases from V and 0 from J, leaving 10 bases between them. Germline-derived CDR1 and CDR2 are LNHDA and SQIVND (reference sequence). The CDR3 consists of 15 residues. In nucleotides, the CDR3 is TGTGCCAGTATCCAAAGGGGCTCCTATAATTCACCCCTCCACTTT. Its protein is CASIQRGSYNSPLHF.

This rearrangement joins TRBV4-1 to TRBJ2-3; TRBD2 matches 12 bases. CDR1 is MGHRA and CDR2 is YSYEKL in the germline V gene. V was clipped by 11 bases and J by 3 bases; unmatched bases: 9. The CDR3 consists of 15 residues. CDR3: CACRLAGVGTDTQYF. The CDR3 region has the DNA TGCGCCTGCCGACTAGCGGGAGTCGGGACAGATACGCAGTATTTT.